Listed here is a single TCR beta chain. These data originate in a study of blood T cell repertoires in COVID-19. Turning to the study itself: Samples taken during acute and convalescent COVID-19 were collected in the United States, Italy and Spain. PBMCs, B-cell-depleted T cells, or T cells provided the cDNA or gDNA that made up the material.

In the original workflow: Amplification from reference gene primers served as the basis for estimated nucleated cell counts. Assay used: immunoSEQ multiplex PCR; TCRdb lists only in-frame clones, some missing. The V and J calls and the clone size are those of that table, but D and trimming were determined from the DNA. Found here are 200,000 to 300,000 clones, 91% of them singletons; the top ten hold approximately 2.5%. The V gene end was trimmed by 6 bases and the J gene end by 7 bases; junction bases not matched to a gene: 9. The CDR3 is 15 amino acids. The germline V gene has CDR1 SGDLS and CDR2 YYNGEE. In Seattle, patients joined the study during active infection and were tracked longitudinally.

The sequence derives from a person under 35 with COVID-19, enrolled during active disease. The rearrangement joins TRBV9 to TRBJ2-1; 11 nucleotides agree with TRBD2. The source material was peripheral blood. The CDR3 loop reads CASTASTSGSNEQFF. The CDR3 nucleotides read TGTGCCAGCACCGCTAGCACTAGCGGGAGTAATGAGCAGTTCTTC.